These 5 T cell receptor beta chains came from one sample sequenced in a study of T-cell reconstitution after alpha-beta-depleted transplantation in children. Unique molecular identifiers were used to barcode this TCRbeta library. TCRdb re-analysed the PCR reads in MiXCR, keeping a single row per CDR3 protein. The sample consists of about 400,000 distinct CDR3 sequences, more than 10% of them appearing once. Sequencing was performed on PBMCs, taken from the stem cell graft. Receptor source: a human donor who donated a stem cell graft to a child with Fanconi anemia.

V is TRBV5-1 and J is TRBJ1-1; D might be TRBD1 (5 bases). This CDR3 has 13 residues. Germline lookup yields CDR1 SGHRS and CDR2 YFSETQ. V dropped 0 bases and J dropped 10 bases, with 13 bases sitting between them. CDR3 coding DNA: TGCGCCAGCAGCTTGGGGCAGGGCCAGGGAGCTTTCTTT. Amino acids: CASSLGQGQGAFF. Full variable domain (rest looked up from reference TRBV5-1 and TRBJ1-1): KAGVTQTPRYLIKTRGQQVTLSCSPISGHRSVSWYQQTPGQGLQFLFEYFSETQRNKGNFPGRFSGRQFSNSRSEMNVSTLELGDSALYLCASSLGQGQGAFFGQGTRLTVV.

The DNA for the CDR3 is TGCAGTGCTAGGTCAGATAATAATTCACCCCTCCACTTT. As protein: CSARSDNNSPLHF. V usage is TRBV20-1 and J usage is TRBJ1-6; D is unclear. The CDR3 has 13 residues. Germline loops: CDR1 DFQATT, CDR2 SNEGSKA (reference sequence). V lost 3 bases and J lost 5, with 8 bases in between.

This clonotype was observed many times. V gene TRBV5-1 combines with J gene TRBJ1-1; no firm D call. The CDR3 totals 13 residues. V lost 9 bases to trimming and J lost 0 bases, with 12 bases between them. Germline lookup yields CDR1 SGHRS and CDR2 YFSETQ. The CDR3 spells CATGKGMNTEAFF. DNA for the CDR3: TGCGCCACCGGGAAAGGGATGAACACTGAAGCTTTCTTT.

This clonotype was seen repeatedly, ten times or more. The V call is TRBV28, the J call TRBJ2-2; weak D call: TRBD1 (6 bases). The germline CDR1 and CDR2 sequences are MDHEN and SYDVKM. V lost 8 bases and J 4 bases, leaving 20 bases between the germline ends. This CDR3 spans 16 amino acids. The CDR3 nucleotides read TGTGCCAGCTCCTCACAGGGTAGCTTTCTCACCGGGGAGCTGTTTTTT. This translates into CASSSQGSFLTGELFF.

This chain links TRBV7-2 with TRBJ1-2, with D uncertain. The CDR3 totals 12 residues. V was shortened by 2 bases and J by 6 bases, with 7 bases between the two germline ends. Germline-derived CDR1 and CDR2 are SGHTA and FQGNSA. The CDR3 nucleotides read TGTGCCAGCAGCTTAATGGTGGATGGCTACACCTTC. Its translation is CASSLMVDGYTF.